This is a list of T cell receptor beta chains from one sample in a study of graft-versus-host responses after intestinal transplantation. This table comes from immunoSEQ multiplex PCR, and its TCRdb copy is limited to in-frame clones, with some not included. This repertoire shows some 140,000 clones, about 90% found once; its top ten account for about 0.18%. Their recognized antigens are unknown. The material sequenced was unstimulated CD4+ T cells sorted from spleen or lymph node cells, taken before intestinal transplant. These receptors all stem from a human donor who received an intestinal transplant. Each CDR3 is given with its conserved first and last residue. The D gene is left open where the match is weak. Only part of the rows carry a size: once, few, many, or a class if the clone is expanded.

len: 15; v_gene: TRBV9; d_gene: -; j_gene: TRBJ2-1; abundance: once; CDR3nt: TGTGCCAGCAGCGTAGCTCATCGAAGCCTTGGTGAGCAGTTCTTC; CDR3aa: CASSVAHRSLGEQFF
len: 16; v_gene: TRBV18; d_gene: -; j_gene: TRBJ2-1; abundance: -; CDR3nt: TGTGCCAGCTCACCAGATGGGAACCCCTCCTACAATGAGCAGTTCTTC; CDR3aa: CASSPDGNPSYNEQFF
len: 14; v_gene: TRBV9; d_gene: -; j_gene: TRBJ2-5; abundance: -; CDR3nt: TGTGCCAGCAGCGTAGGGGCAGACCAAGAGACCCAGTACTTC; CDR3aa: CASSVGADQETQYF
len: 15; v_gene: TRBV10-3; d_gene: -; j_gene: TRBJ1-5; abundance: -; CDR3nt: TGTGCCATCAGTGAGTTCGGACAGAGCAATCAGCCCCAGCATTTT; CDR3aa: CAISEFGQSNQPQHF
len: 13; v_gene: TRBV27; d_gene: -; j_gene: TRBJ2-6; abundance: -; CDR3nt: TGTGCCAGCCAAGACCTCTGGGCCAACGTCCTGACTTTC; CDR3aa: CASQDLWANVLTF
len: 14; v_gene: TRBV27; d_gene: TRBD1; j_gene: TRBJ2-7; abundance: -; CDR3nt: TGTGCCAGCAGTTTGGTGGCAGGGGGCGACGAGCAGTACTTC; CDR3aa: CASSLVAGGDEQYF
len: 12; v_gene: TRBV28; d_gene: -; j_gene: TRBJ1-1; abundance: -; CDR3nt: TGTGCCAGCAGTTTACCAGGGGTGAGAGCTTTCTTT; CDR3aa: CASSLPGVRAFF
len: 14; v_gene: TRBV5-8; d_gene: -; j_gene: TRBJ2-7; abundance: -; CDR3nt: TGTGCCAGCCTTTTTGGGAGAAGGGGATACGAGCAGTACTTC; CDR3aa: CASLFGRRGYEQYF
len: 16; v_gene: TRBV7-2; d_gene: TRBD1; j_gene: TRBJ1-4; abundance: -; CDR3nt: TGTGCCAGCAGCTTAGCGGTAGGGACAGGAAATGAAAAACTGTTTTTT; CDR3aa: CASSLAVGTGNEKLFF
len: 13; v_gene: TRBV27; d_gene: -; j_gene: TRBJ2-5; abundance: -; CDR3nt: TGTGCCAGCAGTTTAAGACATCAAGAGACCCAGTACTTC; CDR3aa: CASSLRHQETQYF
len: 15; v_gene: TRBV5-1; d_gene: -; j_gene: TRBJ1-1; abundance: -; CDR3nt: TGCGCCAGCACCCGGAATAACAGACAGAACACTGAAGCTTTCTTT; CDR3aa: CASTRNNRQNTEAFF
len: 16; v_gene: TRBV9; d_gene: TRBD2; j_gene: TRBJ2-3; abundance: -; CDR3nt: TGTGCCAGCAGCGTATTGGCGGCTAGCGGGACAGATACGCAGTATTTT; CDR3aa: CASSVLAASGTDTQYF
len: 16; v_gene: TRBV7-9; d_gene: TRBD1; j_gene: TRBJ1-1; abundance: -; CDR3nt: TGTGCCAGCAGCGTTCTAACCGGGACAGGGGGCACTGAAGCTTTCTTT; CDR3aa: CASSVLTGTGGTEAFF
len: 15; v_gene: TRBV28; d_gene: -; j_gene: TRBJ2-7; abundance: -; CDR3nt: TGTGCCAGCAGGGGGGGACTCACCTCGCCATACGAGCAGTACTTC; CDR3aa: CASRGGLTSPYEQYF
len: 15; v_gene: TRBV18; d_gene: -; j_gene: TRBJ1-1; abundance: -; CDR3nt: TGTGCCAGCTCACCACGCGACAGAATAACGACTGAAGCTTTCTTT; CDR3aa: CASSPRDRITTEAFF
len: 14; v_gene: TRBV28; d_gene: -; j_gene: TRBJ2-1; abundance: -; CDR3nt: TGTGCCAGCATAGGCGCCGAGTCGGGCAATGAGCAGTTCTTC; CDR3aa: CASIGAESGNEQFF
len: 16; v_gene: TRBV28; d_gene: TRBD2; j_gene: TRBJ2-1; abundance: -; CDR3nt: TGTGCCAGCAGCCGGACTAGCGGGAGTCCCTACAATGAGCAGTTCTTC; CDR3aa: CASSRTSGSPYNEQFF
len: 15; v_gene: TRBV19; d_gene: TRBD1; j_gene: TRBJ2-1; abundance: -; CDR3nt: TGTGCCAGTAGGCCGGGACAGGGTGGGTACAATGAGCAGTTCTTC; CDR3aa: CASRPGQGGYNEQFF
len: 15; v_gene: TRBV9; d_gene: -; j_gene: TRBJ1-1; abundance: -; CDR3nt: TGTGCCAGCAGCGTAGATGTGACATCCAACACTGAAGCTTTCTTT; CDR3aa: CASSVDVTSNTEAFF
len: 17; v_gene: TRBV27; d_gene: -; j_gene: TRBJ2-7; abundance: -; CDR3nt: TGTGCCAGCAGTTCCCGTTTTAAGGAGCGGAGGGCCTACGAGCAGTACTTC; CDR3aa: CASSSRFKERRAYEQYF
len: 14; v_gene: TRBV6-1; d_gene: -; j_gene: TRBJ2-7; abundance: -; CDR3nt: TGTGCCAGCAGCAAGACCCTTGCCTTCACCGAGCAGTACTTC; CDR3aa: CASSKTLAFTEQYF
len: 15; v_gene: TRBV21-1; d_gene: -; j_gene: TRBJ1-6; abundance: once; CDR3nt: TGTGCCAGCAGCGGCGGGGACAGTTCTAATTCACCCCTCCACTTT; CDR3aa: CASSGGDSSNSPLHF
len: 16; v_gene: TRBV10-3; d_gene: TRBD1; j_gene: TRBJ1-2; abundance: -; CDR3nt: TGTGCCATCAGTGAGGGGGACAGGGGAAGTAACTATGGCTACACCTTC; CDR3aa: CAISEGDRGSNYGYTF
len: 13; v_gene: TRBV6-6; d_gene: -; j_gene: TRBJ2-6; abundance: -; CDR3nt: TGTGCCAGCAGTTACTCCGGGGCCAACGTCCTGACTTTC; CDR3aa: CASSYSGANVLTF
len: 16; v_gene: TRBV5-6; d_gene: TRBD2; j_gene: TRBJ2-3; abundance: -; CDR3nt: TGTGCCAGCAGCTTGGCCACACTAGCGGGGGCGGATACGCAGTATTTT; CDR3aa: CASSLATLAGADTQYF
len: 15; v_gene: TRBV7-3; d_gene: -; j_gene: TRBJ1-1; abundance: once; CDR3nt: TGTGCCAGCAGCTTAACAGGTACCGGTAACACTGAAGCTTTCTTT; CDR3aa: CASSLTGTGNTEAFF
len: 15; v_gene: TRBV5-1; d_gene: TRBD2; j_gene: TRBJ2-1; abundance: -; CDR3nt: TGCGCCAGCAGCTTGGGGCTAGCGGAGAAGAATGAGCAGTTCTTC; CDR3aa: CASSLGLAEKNEQFF
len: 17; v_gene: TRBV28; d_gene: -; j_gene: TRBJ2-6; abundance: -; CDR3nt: TGTGCCAGCAGTAACAGGGTGTTTTGGTCTGGGGCCAACGTCCTGACTTTC; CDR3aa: CASSNRVFWSGANVLTF
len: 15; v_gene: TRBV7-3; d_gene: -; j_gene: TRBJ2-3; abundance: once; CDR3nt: TGTGCCAGCAGCTTCTCTTTGGGGAGCACAGATACGCAGTATTTT; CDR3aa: CASSFSLGSTDTQYF
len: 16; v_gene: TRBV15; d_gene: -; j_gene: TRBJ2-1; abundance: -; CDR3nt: TGTGCCACCAGCAAAGAAAGCGGAGTAACCTACAATGAGCAGTTCTTC; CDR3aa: CATSKESGVTYNEQFF
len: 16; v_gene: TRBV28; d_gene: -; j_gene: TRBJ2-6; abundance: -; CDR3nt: TGTGCCAGCAGTGGACTACTCTCATCTGGGGCCAACGTCCTGACTTTC; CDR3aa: CASSGLLSSGANVLTF
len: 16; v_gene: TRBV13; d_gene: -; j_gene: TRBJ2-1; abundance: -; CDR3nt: TGTGCCAGCAGCTTCGGGCCCCCCCAGATAGACGATGAGCAGTTCTTC; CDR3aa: CASSFGPPQIDDEQFF
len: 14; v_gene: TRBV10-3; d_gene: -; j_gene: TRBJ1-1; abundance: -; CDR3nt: TGTGCCATCAGTGAGTCGACGTCGAACACTGAAGCTTTCTTT; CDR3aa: CAISESTSNTEAFF
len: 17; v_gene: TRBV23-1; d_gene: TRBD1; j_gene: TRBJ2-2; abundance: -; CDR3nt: TGCGCCAGCAGTCCACCCTTCAGGGGGCGCGGAGCCGGGGAGCTGTTTTTT; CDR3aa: CASSPPFRGRGAGELFF
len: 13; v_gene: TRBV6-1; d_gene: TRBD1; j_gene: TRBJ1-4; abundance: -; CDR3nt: TGTGCCAGCACCTGGGACAGGAGTGAAAAACTGTTTTTT; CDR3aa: CASTWDRSEKLFF
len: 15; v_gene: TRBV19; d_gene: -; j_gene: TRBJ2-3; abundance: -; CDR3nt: TGTGCCAGTAAAAAGAGCAGGGCTAGCACAGATACGCAGTATTTT; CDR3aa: CASKKSRASTDTQYF
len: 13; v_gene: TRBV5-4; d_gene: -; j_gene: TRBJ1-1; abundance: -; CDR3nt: TGTGCCAGCAGCTTGCGGGGGGCACCTGAAGCTTTCTTT; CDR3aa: CASSLRGAPEAFF
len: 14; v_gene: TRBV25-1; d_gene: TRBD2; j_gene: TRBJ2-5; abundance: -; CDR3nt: TGTGCCAGCAGTGAGGCGCTAGCGGAAGAGACCCAGTACTTC; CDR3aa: CASSEALAEETQYF
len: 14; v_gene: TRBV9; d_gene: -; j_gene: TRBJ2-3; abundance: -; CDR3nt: TGTGCCAGCAGCCCAGGACTACACACAGATACGCAGTATTTT; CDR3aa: CASSPGLHTDTQYF
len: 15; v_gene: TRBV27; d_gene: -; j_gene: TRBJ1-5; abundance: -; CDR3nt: TGTGCCAGCAGTTTGGGTACTGAGAGAACCCAGCCCCAGCATTTT; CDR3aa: CASSLGTERTQPQHF
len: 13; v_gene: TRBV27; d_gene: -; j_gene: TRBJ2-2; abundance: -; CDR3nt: TGTGCCAGCAAAACAGGGAACACCGGGGAGCTGTTTTTT; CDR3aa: CASKTGNTGELFF
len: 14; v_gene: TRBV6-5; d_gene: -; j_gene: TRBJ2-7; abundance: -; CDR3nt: TGTGCCAGCAGTCCCCTCAGGGGCCCCTACGAGCAGTACTTC; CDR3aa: CASSPLRGPYEQYF
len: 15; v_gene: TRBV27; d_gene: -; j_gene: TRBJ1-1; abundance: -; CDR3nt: TGTGCCAGCAGTCTGACGAGGGGGATGAACACTGAAGCTTTCTTT; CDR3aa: CASSLTRGMNTEAFF
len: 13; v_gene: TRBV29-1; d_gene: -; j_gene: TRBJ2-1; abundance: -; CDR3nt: TGCAGCCACCGGGCGGGATGGATGAATGAGCAGTTCTTC; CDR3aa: CSHRAGWMNEQFF
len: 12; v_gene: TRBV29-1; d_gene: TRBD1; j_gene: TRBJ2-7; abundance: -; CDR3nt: TGCAGCGTTGACGGGACAGGCTACGAGCAGTACTTC; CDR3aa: CSVDGTGYEQYF
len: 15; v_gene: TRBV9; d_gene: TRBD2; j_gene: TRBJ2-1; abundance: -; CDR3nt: TGTGCCAGCAGCGTAGCGGGAGGGCCGGGAAATGAGCAGTTCTTC; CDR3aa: CASSVAGGPGNEQFF
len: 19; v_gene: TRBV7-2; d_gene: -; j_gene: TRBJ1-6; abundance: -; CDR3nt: TGTGCCAGCAGCCCCTTCGGGCAGGGGCAGAGCTCCTATAATTCACCCCTCCACTTT; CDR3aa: CASSPFGQGQSSYNSPLHF